This TCR beta chain was found in a study of cytomegalovirus exposure and HLA in healthy donors. Findings and limits, study-wide: The study labeled 150 to 200 TCR beta chains cytomegalovirus-associated. The authors confirmed in vitro that a few CMV-associated chains were specific for CMV antigens. Usually a TCR sequence was rare, but some public TCRs were found in many donors.

This CDR3 contains 14 residues. Deletions cut 2 bases from V and 2 bases from J, with 10 bases between. Germline CDR1 is SEHNR and CDR2 is FQNEAQ (reference sequence). There are a few counts of this clone. Antigen unknown. Only in-frame clones appear in the TCRdb table, and some are missing; sequencing was by immunoSEQ multiplex PCR. The table includes roughly 260,000 clones, around nine tenths detected once. This sequence originates from a man between 18 and 35 years old in good health and CMV-seronegative. This chain links TRBV7-9 with TRBJ2-7; TRBD2 might be the D (5 bases). The sample consisted of PBMCs. CDR3 coding DNA: TGTGCCAGCAGCTTAATTCCGGGAACCTACGAGCAGTACTTC. It codes for CASSLIPGTYEQYF.